This TCR beta chain was recorded in a study of T-cell memory formation after mild COVID-19. This clonotype has only a few counts. The antigen is undetermined. V was pared by 0 bases and J by 6 bases, with 11 bases between. Germline CDR1 is LGHNA and CDR2 is YNFKEQ. The CDR3 is 14 amino acids. Each CDR3 protein is one row after TCRdb ran MiXCR on the 5' RACE reads. Of 120,000 or so distinct CDR3 sequences in the sample, approximately 5.9% are singletons; the top ten hold roughly 2%. Study-wide points: Mostly located in CM and EM were contracting CD4+ clones, with contracting CD8+ clones located in EMRA.

Sequencing used PBMCs or a T cell subset sorted from them (not recorded which). The chain uses TRBV4-2 and TRBJ1-2; D remains ambiguous. The receptor was derived from an adult woman who had mild COVID-19 (a few samples of this study predate the infection). Cell type and time point are not known. CDR3 residues: CASSQESGINGYTF. CDR3 in DNA: TGTGCCAGCAGCCAAGAGTCCGGGATCAATGGCTACACCTTC.